These T cell receptor beta chains were read from a single sample in a study of T cell responses to AZD1222 COVID-19 vaccine. The repertoire was sequenced with immunoSEQ multiplex PCR; TCRdb's copy has only in-frame clones and lacks some. The sample comprises around 160,000 clones, 91% of which are singletons, and roughly 5.5% rests with the top ten. Sequencing was performed on peripheral blood, taken on day 0 of AZD1222 vaccination. The receptors stem from an adult in good health. Each CDR3 is given with its conserved first and last residue. The D gene is left open where the match is weak. Size is omitted from some rows. Given values are once, few, many or a class for expanded clones.

j_gene,abundance,d_gene,v_gene,CDR3aa,CDR3nt
TRBJ2-7,-,-,TRBV20-1,CSAKTQYEQYF,TGCAGTGCTAAGACTCAATACGAGCAGTACTTC
TRBJ2-3,-,TRBD1,TRBV18,CASSRGQDADTQYF,TGTGCCAGCTCACGGGGACAGGACGCAGATACGCAGTATTTT
TRBJ1-5,-,-,TRBV6-5,CASSSFRADYQPQHF,TGTGCCAGCAGTTCATTCAGGGCAGATTATCAGCCCCAGCATTTT
TRBJ2-2,once,-,TRBV28,CASSLRTGELFF,TGTGCCAGCAGTCTGAGGACCGGGGAGCTGTTTTTT
TRBJ1-3,-,-,TRBV6-1,CASSEPRSGDRNTIYF,TGTGCCAGCAGTGAACCGAGGTCAGGGGATCGAAACACCATATATTTT
TRBJ2-5,-,-,TRBV5-1,CASSARAVQETQYF,TGCGCCAGCAGCGCCCGGGCCGTCCAAGAGACCCAGTACTTC
TRBJ2-1,-,TRBD2,TRBV6-5,CASSYSGGGNEQFF,TGTGCCAGCAGTTACTCGGGGGGAGGGAATGAGCAGTTCTTC
TRBJ1-3,-,-,TRBV11-3,CASSSLTGSGNTIYF,TGTGCCAGCAGCTCCCTGACAGGCTCTGGAAACACCATATATTTT
TRBJ2-2,-,TRBD2,TRBV9,CASSVITGGTGELFF,TGTGCCAGCAGCGTAATAACGGGGGGCACCGGGGAGCTGTTTTTT
TRBJ1-5,once,-,TRBV19,CASSPIEGYQPQHF,TGTGCCAGTAGCCCTATCGAGGGATATCAGCCCCAGCATTTT
TRBJ1-4,-,-,TRBV14,CASSLGWSNEKLFF,TGTGCCAGCAGCCTTGGGTGGAGTAATGAAAAACTGTTTTTT
TRBJ2-1,-,TRBD1,TRBV27,CASSLLGQGAHNEQFF,TGTGCCAGCAGTTTACTGGGCCAGGGGGCCCACAATGAGCAGTTCTTC
TRBJ2-5,-,-,TRBV4-1,CASSHRIQETQYF,TGCGCCAGCAGCCACAGGATCCAAGAGACCCAGTACTTC
TRBJ1-5,-,-,TRBV4-3,CASSQVITDSYSNQPQHF,TGCGCCAGCAGCCAAGTCATAACAGATTCTTATAGCAATCAGCCCCAGCATTTT
TRBJ2-7,-,TRBD2,TRBV5-4,CASSLSSGSYNEQYF,TGTGCCAGCAGCTTGTCTAGCGGGAGTTATAACGAGCAGTACTTC
TRBJ2-3,once,-,TRBV7-3,CASSASPETDTQYF,TGTGCCAGCAGCGCCTCCCCGGAAACAGATACGCAGTATTTT
TRBJ1-2,-,-,TRBV5-1,CASSFGGGVIYGYTF,TGCGCCAGCAGCTTCGGGGGAGGAGTTATCTATGGCTACACCTTC
TRBJ2-7,-,TRBD2,TRBV7-2,CASSSTSANEQYF,TGTGCCAGCAGTAGTACTAGCGCGAACGAGCAGTACTTC
TRBJ1-2,once,-,TRBV9,CASSTRGENNYGYTF,TGTGCCAGCAGTACTCGGGGCGAAAACAACTATGGCTACACCTTC
TRBJ2-7,-,-,TRBV6-6,CASSYTGAYEQYF,TGTGCCAGCAGTTACACAGGAGCCTACGAGCAGTACTTC